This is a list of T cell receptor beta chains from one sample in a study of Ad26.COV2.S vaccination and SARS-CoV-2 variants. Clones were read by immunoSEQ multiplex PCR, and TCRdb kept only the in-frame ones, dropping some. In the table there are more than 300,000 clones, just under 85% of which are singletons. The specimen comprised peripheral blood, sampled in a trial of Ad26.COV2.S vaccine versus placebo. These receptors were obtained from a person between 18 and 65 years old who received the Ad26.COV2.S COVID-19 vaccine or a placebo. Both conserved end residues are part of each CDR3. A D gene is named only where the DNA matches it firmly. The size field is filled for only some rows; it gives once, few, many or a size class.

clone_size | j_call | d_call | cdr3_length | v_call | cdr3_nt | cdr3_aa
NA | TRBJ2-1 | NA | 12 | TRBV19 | TGTGCCAGTAGTATAGTCTCCTATGAGCAGTTCTTC | CASSIVSYEQFF
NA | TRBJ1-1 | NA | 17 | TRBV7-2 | TGTGCCAGCAGCTCCCGATCCCGGGGGGCGATAACGGCTGAAGCTTTCTTT | CASSSRSRGAITAEAFF
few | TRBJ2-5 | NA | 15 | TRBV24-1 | TGTGCCACCAGTGCCTTGGACACTAGCCAAGAGACCCAGTACTTC | CATSALDTSQETQYF
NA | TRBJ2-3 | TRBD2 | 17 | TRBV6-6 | TGTGCCAGCGGTCGGCCTAGCGGGGTTGCTAGCACAGATACGCAGTATTTT | CASGRPSGVASTDTQYF
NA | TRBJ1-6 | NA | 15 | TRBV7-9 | TGTGCCAGCAGCGATCCGGGACCCTATAATTCACCCCTCCACTTT | CASSDPGPYNSPLHF
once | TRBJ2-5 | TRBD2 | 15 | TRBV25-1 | TGTGCCAGCAGTGAAGGGACTAGCCGGGTCGAGACCCAGTACTTC | CASSEGTSRVETQYF
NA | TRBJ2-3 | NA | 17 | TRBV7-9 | TGTGCCAGCAGCTTAGGGGTGGGACTCGGCAGCACAGATACGCAGTATTTT | CASSLGVGLGSTDTQYF
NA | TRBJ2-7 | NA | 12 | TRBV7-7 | TGTGCCAGCACCTCGGGCGACCACGAGCAGTACTTC | CASTSGDHEQYF
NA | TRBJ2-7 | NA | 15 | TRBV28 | TGTGCCAGCAGGGGGGGACGAGCTGGGGAATACGAGCAGTACTTC | CASRGGRAGEYEQYF
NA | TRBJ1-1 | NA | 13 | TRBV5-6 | TGTGCCAGCGTCCGGGACAAGAACACTGAAGCTTTCTTT | CASVRDKNTEAFF
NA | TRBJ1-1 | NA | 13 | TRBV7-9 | TGTGCCAGCAGCTTAGGGGGAAGTACTGAAGCTTTCTTT | CASSLGGSTEAFF
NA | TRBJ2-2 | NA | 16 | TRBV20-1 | TGCAGTGCGAGTCCAGGGAACGTCCGGAACACCGGGGAGCTGTTTTTT | CSASPGNVRNTGELFF
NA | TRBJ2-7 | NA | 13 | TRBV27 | TGTGCCAGCAGTCAGAGACCGACCTACGAGCAGTACTTC | CASSQRPTYEQYF
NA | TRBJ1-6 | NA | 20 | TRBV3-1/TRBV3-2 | TGTGCCAGCAGCGCAGGAGAACCGACAGCTTATATGAGCTATAATTCACCCCTCCACTTT | CASSAGEPTAYMSYNSPLHF
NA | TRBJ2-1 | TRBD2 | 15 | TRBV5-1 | TGCGCCAGCAGCTCCTTGGGGGGGTCCTACAATGAGCAGTTCTTC | CASSSLGGSYNEQFF
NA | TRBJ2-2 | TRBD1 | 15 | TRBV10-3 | TGTGCCATCAGGGCCGACAGGGAAAACACCGGGGAGCTGTTTTTT | CAIRADRENTGELFF
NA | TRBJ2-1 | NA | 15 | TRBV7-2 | TGTGCCAGCAGCCCCAATGGGTTCCCCTACAATGAGCAGTTCTTC | CASSPNGFPYNEQFF
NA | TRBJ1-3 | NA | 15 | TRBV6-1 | TGTGCCAGCAGTGAGGCCTATGTTACTGGAAACACCATATATTTT | CASSEAYVTGNTIYF
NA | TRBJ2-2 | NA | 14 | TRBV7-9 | TGTGCCAGCAGCTTAGGGGGGCACACCGGGGAGCTGTTTTTT | CASSLGGHTGELFF
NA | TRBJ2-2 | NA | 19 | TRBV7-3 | TGTGCCAGCAGCTTAACTCTGGTGGTGCAGGGAGCGAACACCGGGGAGCTGTTTTTT | CASSLTLVVQGANTGELFF
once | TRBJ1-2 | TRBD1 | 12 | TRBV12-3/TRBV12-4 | TGTGCCAGCAGACAGGGGGCTGATGGCTACACCTTC | CASRQGADGYTF
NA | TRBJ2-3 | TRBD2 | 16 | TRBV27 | TGTGCCAGCAGTTTACTAGCGGGGGCCCCGGGAGATACGCAGTATTTT | CASSLLAGAPGDTQYF
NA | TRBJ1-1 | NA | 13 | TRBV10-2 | TGCGCCAGCCGGTCCGCTCTGAACACTGAAGCTTTCTTT | CASRSALNTEAFF
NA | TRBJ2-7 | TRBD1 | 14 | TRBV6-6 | TGTGCCAGCAGACCCCCGGGACAGAAATACGAGCAGTACTTC | CASRPPGQKYEQYF
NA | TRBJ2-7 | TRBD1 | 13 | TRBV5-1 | TGCGCCAGCAGCTATGGACAGGGCTACGAGCAGTACTTC | CASSYGQGYEQYF
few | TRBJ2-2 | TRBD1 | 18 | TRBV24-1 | TGTGCCACCAGTGACCCCAGGGGGCAGGGGGGAGACACCGGGGAGCTGTTTTTT | CATSDPRGQGGDTGELFF
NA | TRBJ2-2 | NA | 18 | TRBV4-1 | TGCGCCAGCAGCCAAGATGAGGGGGTAAACCTCGGCGGCGGGGAGCTGTTTTTT | CASSQDEGVNLGGGELFF
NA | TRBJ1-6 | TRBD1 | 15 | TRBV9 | TGTGCCAGCAGCGTAGAGGGGCAGGGGGCAAGTCCCCTCCACTTT | CASSVEGQGASPLHF
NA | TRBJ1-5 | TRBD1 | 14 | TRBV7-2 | TGTGCCAGCAGCTTAAGGACAGGGAATCAGCCCCAGCATTTT | CASSLRTGNQPQHF
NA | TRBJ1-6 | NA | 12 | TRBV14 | TGTGCCAGCAGCCGGGTACTATCACCCCTCCACTTT | CASSRVLSPLHF
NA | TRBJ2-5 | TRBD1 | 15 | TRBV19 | TGTGCCAGTAGTCCCCGACAGGGCAAACAAGAGACCCAGTACTTC | CASSPRQGKQETQYF
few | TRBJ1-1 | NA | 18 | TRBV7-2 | TGTGCCAGCAGCTTAATGGTTTTTGCAGGGGCGGACCGCACTGAAGCTTTCTTT | CASSLMVFAGADRTEAFF
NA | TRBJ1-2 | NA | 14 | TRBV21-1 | TGTGCCAGCAGCTATCCCGGCCCCTTCTGCGGCTACACCTTC | CASSYPGPFCGYTF
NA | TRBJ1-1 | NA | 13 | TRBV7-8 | TGTGCCAGCAGCTTAGGACAGAACACTGAAGCTTTCTTT | CASSLGQNTEAFF
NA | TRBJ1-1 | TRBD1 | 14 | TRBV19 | TGTGCCAGTAGTCACCGGGACAGGGATTCCGAAGCTTTCTTT | CASSHRDRDSEAFF
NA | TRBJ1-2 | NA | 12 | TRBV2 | TGTGCCTCGGTGGGCAGGAGATATGGCTACACCTTC | CASVGRRYGYTF
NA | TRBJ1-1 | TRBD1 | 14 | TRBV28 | TGTGCCAGCAGGAAACAGGGGAGGGGCACTGAAGCTTTCTTT | CASRKQGRGTEAFF
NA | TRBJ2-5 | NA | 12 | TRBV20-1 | TGCAGTGCTAGTCCGGAGGGGGAGACCCAGTACTTC | CSASPEGETQYF
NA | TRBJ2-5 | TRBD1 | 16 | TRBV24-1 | TGTGCCACCAGTGACTCGGACAGGGAGGCCCAAGAGACCCAGTACTTC | CATSDSDREAQETQYF
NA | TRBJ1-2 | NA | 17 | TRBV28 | TGTGCCAGCACTCACCCCTTTAGACAGGACCCAGTCTATGGCTACACCTTC | CASTHPFRQDPVYGYTF
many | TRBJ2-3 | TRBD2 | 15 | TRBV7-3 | TGTGCCAGCAGGCCTAGCGGGGGGGCCGCAGATACGCAGTATTTT | CASRPSGGAADTQYF
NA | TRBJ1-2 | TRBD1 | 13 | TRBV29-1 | TGCAGCGCTAGGACAGGTATGGACTATGGCTACACCTTC | CSARTGMDYGYTF
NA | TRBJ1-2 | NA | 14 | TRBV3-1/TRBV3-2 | TGTGCCAGCAGCCCGGTAGGGGGTAACTATGGCTACACCTTC | CASSPVGGNYGYTF
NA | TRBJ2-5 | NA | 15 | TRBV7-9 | TGTGCCAGCAGCTTGGGGGGCTATTACCAAGAGACCCAGTACTTC | CASSLGGYYQETQYF
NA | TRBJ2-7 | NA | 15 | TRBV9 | TGTGCCAGCAGCGTAGGGGGACTCTTCTCCTACGAGCAGTACTTC | CASSVGGLFSYEQYF
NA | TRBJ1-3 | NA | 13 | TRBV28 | TGTGCCAGCAGAACCGGGACGGTTGGCACCATATATTTT | CASRTGTVGTIYF
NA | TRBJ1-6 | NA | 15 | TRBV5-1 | TGCGCCAGCAGCTTGTCGGGACCGGATAATTCACCCCTCCACTTT | CASSLSGPDNSPLHF